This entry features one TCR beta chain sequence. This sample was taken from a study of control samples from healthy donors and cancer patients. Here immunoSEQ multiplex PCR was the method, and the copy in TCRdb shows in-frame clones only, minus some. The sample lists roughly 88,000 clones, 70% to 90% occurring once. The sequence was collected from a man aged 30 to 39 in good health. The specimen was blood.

The CDR3 is CASSLGQGRTEAFF. For the CDR3, the DNA is TGCGCCAGCAGCTTAGGACAGGGTAGGACTGAAGCTTTCTTT. This chain joins TRBV5-1 and TRBJ1-1; 8 bases are shared with TRBD1. The germline V gene has CDR1 SGHRS and CDR2 YFSETQ. The CDR3 runs to 14 residues. Trimming cost V 2 bases and J 5 bases; bases outside gene matches: 5.